This TCR beta chain was captured by sequencing in a study of regulatory T cells in long-lasting Graves disease. This CDR3 is 16 amino acids long. The germline V gene has CDR1 MNHEY and CDR2 SVGEGT. V lost 6 bases and J 5 bases, leaving 20 bases between the germline ends. Libraries of TCR beta came from iRepertoire HTBI primers plus Arm-PCR of CDR3 regions. TCRdb recomputed calls from the multiplex PCR reads with MiXCR, one row per CDR3 protein. The table lists about 220,000 distinct CDR3 sequences, approximately 19% of them singletons. Time point given: newly diagnosed GD, antithyroid drugs for less than 3 months. PBMC-derived RNA was used for the TCR library. The guidelines of the American Thyroid Association were the basis for diagnosing Graves' disease. This clonotype was picked up many times. These data were likewise used in another study, on T cells in Graves' hyperthyroidism and ophthalmopathy. That source adds: In the blood, most expanded thyroid clonotypes above 0.001 appeared as well.

The genes are TRBV6-2 or TRBV6-3 and TRBJ2-1, with D perhaps given as TRBD1 or TRBD2 (6 bases each). The sample in question was peripheral blood mononuclear cells (PBMCs), obtained at new diagnosis, from a patient treated with antithyroid drugs. This sequence was found in a woman in her thirties with Graves disease. CDR3 loop: CASSKWRGFGNNEQFF. CDR3 sequence (DNA): TGTGCCAGCAGCAAGTGGAGGGGGTTCGGTAACAATGAGCAGTTCTTC.